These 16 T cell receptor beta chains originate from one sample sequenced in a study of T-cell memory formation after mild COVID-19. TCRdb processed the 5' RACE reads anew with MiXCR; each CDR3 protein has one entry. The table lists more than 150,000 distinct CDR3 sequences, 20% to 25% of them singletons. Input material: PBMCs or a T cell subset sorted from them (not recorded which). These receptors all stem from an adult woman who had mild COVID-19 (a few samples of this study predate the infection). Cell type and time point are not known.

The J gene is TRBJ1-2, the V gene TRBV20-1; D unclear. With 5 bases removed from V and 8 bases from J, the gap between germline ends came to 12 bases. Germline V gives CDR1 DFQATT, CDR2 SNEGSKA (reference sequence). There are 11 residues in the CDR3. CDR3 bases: TGCAGTGCTCCGGATATGTACGGCTACACCTTC. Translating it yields CSAPDMYGYTF.

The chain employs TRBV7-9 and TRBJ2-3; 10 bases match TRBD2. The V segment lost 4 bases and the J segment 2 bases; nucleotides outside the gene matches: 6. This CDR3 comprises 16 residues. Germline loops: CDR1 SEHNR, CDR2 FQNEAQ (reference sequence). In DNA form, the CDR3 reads TGTGCCAGCAGCTACACAAGCGGGAGGGACACAGATACGCAGTATTTT. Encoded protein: CASSYTSGRDTDTQYF.

CDR3 in amino acids: CASSQDESREAPDTQYF. In DNA form, the CDR3 reads TGTGCCAGCAGCCAAGATGAGTCGCGGGAGGCGCCAGATACGCAGTATTTT. The V gene is TRBV4-2, the J gene TRBJ2-3, with 8 bases matching TRBD2. Germline values: CDR1 LGHNA, CDR2 YNFKEQ. The J segment lost 4 bases and the V segment lost 0 bases, leaving 9 bases of the junction unmatched. The CDR3 runs 17 residues.

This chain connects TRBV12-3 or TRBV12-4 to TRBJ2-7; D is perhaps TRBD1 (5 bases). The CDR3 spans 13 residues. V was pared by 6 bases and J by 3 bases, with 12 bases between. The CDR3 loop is CASSPAGYYEQYF. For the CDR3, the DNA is TGTGCCAGCAGCCCGGCAGGGTACTACGAGCAGTACTTC.

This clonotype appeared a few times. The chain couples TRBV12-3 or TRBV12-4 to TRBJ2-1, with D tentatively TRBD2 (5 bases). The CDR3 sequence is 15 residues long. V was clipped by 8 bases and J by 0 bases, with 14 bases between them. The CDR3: CASSIPGSSYNEQFF. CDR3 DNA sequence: TGTGCCAGCTCCATCCCGGGGAGCTCCTACAATGAGCAGTTCTTC.

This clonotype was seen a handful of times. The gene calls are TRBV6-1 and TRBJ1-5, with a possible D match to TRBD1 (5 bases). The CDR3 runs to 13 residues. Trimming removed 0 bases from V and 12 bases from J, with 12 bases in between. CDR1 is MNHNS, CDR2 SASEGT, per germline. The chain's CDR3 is CASSEAGPAYQHF. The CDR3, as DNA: TGTGCCAGCAGTGAAGCGGGACCGGCTTACCAGCATTTT.

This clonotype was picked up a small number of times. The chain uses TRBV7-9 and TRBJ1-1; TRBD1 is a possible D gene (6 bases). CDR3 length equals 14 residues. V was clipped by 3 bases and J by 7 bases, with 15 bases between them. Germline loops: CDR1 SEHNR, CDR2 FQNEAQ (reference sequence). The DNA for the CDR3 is TGTGCCAGCAGCTTTGTTGGGCCGACAGGTGAAGCTTTCTTT. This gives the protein CASSFVGPTGEAFF.

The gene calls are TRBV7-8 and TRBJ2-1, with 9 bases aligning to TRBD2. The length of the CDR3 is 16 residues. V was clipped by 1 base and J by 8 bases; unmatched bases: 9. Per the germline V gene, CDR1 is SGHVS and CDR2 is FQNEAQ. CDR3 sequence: CASSLGSRGGLHEQFF. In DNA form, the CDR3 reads TGTGCCAGCAGCTTAGGCTCGCGGGGGGGCCTCCATGAGCAGTTCTTC.

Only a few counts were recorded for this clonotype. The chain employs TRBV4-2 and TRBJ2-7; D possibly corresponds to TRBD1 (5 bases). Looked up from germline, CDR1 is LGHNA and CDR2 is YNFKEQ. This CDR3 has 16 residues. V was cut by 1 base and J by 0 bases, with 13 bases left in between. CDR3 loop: CASSQGRGQDSYEQYF. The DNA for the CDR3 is TGTGCCAGCAGCCAAGGGAGAGGACAAGACTCCTACGAGCAGTACTTC.

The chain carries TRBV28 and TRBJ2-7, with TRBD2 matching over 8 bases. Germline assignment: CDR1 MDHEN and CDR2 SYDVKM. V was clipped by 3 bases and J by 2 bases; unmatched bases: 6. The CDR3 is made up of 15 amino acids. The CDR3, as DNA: TGTGCCAGCAGTTTTCTTAGCGGGAACACCTACGAGCAGTACTTC. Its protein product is CASSFLSGNTYEQYF.

The CDR3 reads CASSPVGGDEQFF. The CDR3 DNA follows: TGTGCCAGCAGCCCCGTGGGGGGAGATGAGCAGTTCTTC. The V and J genes are TRBV5-6 and TRBJ2-1, with D perhaps TRBD2 (6 bases). The CDR3 covers 13 residues. Trimming removed 4 bases from V and 8 bases from J, with 13 bases in between. Germline CDR1 is SGHDT and CDR2 is YYEEEE. Combining the CDR3 with reference TRBV5-6 and TRBJ2-1 gives the whole variable domain DAGVTQSPTHLIKTRGQQVTLRCSPKSGHDTVSWYQQALGQGPQFIFQYYEEEERQRGNFPDRFSGHQFPNYSSELNVNALLLGDSALYLCASSPVGGDEQFFGPGTRLTVL.

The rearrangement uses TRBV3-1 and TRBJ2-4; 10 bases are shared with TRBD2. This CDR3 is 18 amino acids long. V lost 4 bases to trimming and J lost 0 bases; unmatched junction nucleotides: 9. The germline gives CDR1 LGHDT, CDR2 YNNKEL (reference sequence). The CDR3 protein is CASSPSSSGGIAKNIQYF. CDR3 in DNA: TGTGCCAGCAGCCCCTCGAGTAGCGGGGGGATAGCCAAAAACATTCAGTACTTC.

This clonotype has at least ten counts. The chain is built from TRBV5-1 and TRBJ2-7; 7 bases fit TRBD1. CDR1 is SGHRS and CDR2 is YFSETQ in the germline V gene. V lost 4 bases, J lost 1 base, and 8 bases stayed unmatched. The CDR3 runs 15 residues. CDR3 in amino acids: CASSGPGQHSYEQYF. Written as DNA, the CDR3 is TGCGCCAGCAGCGGGCCGGGACAGCATTCCTACGAGCAGTACTTC. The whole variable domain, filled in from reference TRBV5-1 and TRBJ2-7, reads KAGVTQTPRYLIKTRGQQVTLSCSPISGHRSVSWYQQTPGQGLQFLFEYFSETQRNKGNFPGRFSGRQFSNSRSEMNVSTLELGDSALYLCASSGPGQHSYEQYFGPGTRLTVT.

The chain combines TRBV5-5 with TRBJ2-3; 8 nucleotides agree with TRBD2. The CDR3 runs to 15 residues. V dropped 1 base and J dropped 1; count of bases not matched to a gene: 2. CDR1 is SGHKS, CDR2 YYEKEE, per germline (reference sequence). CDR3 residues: CASSLNGGGTDTQYF. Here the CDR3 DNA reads TGTGCCAGCAGCTTGAACGGGGGGGGCACAGATACGCAGTATTTT.

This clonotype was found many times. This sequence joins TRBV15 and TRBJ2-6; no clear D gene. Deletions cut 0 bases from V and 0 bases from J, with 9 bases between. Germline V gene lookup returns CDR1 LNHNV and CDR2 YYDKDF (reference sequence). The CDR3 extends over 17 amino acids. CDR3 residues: CATSREGMGSGANVLTF. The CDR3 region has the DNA TGTGCCACCAGCAGAGAGGGTATGGGCTCTGGGGCCAACGTCCTGACTTTC.

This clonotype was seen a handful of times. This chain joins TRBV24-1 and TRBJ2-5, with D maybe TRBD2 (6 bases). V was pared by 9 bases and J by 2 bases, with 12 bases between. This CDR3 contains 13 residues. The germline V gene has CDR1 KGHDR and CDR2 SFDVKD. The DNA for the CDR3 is TGTGCCACCTCGGGACGGGGGCAAGAGACCCAGTACTTC. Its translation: CATSGRGQETQYF.